This is a list of T cell receptor beta chains from one sample in a study of blood T cell repertoires in COVID-19. Profiled with immunoSEQ multiplex PCR; TCRdb holds only in-frame clones, not every one. Of roughly 190,000 clones listed, around 85% are singletons. The sample comprised PBMCs or T cells enriched from blood (not recorded which). Receptors were obtained from a woman in her 30s who had recovered from COVID-19. CDR3s leave out the opening cysteine and the closing phenylalanine or tryptophan. Fields, in order: V gene, clone size, J gene, CDR3 protein. Size values are once, few and many counts, or a class for expanded clones, and some rows have none.

v_call: TRBV7-6; clone_size: few; j_call: TRBJ2-1; cdr3_aa: ASSPVAGTTYNEQF
v_call: TRBV27; clone_size: few; j_call: TRBJ1-4; cdr3_aa: ASSLAGQGPEKLF
v_call: TRBV7-9; clone_size: .; j_call: TRBJ1-4; cdr3_aa: ASSLFETSQGAREKLF
v_call: TRBV5-8; clone_size: .; j_call: TRBJ1-2; cdr3_aa: ASSLAGGINYGYT
v_call: TRBV5-4; clone_size: once; j_call: TRBJ2-1; cdr3_aa: ASSLERGTYNEQF
v_call: TRBV6-4; clone_size: .; j_call: TRBJ1-1; cdr3_aa: AILGGERGNTEAF
v_call: TRBV11-2; clone_size: .; j_call: TRBJ1-1; cdr3_aa: ASSSGQGDEAF
v_call: TRBV7-6; clone_size: .; j_call: TRBJ2-1; cdr3_aa: ASSGQGISSYNEQF
v_call: TRBV6-5; clone_size: .; j_call: TRBJ2-1; cdr3_aa: ASSPDTYNEQF
v_call: TRBV19; clone_size: .; j_call: TRBJ2-2; cdr3_aa: ASSATYNTGELF
v_call: TRBV6-4; clone_size: few; j_call: TRBJ2-1; cdr3_aa: ASAESEAGGGDEQF
v_call: TRBV3-1/TRBV3-2; clone_size: .; j_call: TRBJ2-3; cdr3_aa: ASSQELAGFTDTQY
v_call: TRBV5-1; clone_size: .; j_call: TRBJ2-1; cdr3_aa: ASSMDGQAYNEQF
v_call: TRBV5-4; clone_size: .; j_call: TRBJ1-1; cdr3_aa: ASSGGVNMNTEAF
v_call: TRBV6-5; clone_size: once; j_call: TRBJ2-2; cdr3_aa: ASSQYRVNTGELF
v_call: TRBV28; clone_size: .; j_call: TRBJ1-5; cdr3_aa: ASSFGGDSNQPQH
v_call: TRBV21-1; clone_size: .; j_call: TRBJ2-1; cdr3_aa: ASSKLGRRSSYNEQF
v_call: TRBV5-4; clone_size: .; j_call: TRBJ2-1; cdr3_aa: ASSQGTSGRTSEQF
v_call: TRBV6-5; clone_size: .; j_call: TRBJ1-2; cdr3_aa: ASSYTGGQGYT
v_call: TRBV30; clone_size: once; j_call: TRBJ1-2; cdr3_aa: AWSGGLGGRFGYT
v_call: TRBV10-2; clone_size: .; j_call: TRBJ1-5; cdr3_aa: ASSESAGSQPQH
v_call: TRBV11-1; clone_size: .; j_call: TRBJ1-4; cdr3_aa: ASSPTWGDRNEKLF
v_call: TRBV9; clone_size: .; j_call: TRBJ2-7; cdr3_aa: ASSYRPPPGEQY
v_call: TRBV19; clone_size: .; j_call: TRBJ1-1; cdr3_aa: ASSEGRNTEAF
v_call: TRBV18; clone_size: .; j_call: TRBJ2-6; cdr3_aa: ASSLALSPGANVLT
v_call: TRBV7-2; clone_size: few; j_call: TRBJ2-7; cdr3_aa: ASSPGLAGFGEQY
v_call: TRBV4-2; clone_size: .; j_call: TRBJ2-7; cdr3_aa: ASSQVLHTLDYSYEQY
v_call: TRBV30; clone_size: few; j_call: TRBJ2-3; cdr3_aa: AWSRAGGTDTQY
v_call: TRBV6-5; clone_size: .; j_call: TRBJ2-2; cdr3_aa: ASNGLAGAGGELF
v_call: TRBV28; clone_size: .; j_call: TRBJ1-6; cdr3_aa: ASSPGNSYNSPLH
v_call: TRBV20-1; clone_size: once; j_call: TRBJ2-3; cdr3_aa: SASSGDTQY
v_call: TRBV19; clone_size: .; j_call: TRBJ2-1; cdr3_aa: ASTRGDEQF
v_call: TRBV5-1; clone_size: .; j_call: TRBJ1-1; cdr3_aa: ASSSPGQNTEAF
v_call: TRBV5-1; clone_size: .; j_call: TRBJ2-3; cdr3_aa: ASRSPAGQKTDTQY
v_call: TRBV23-1; clone_size: .; j_call: TRBJ1-5; cdr3_aa: ASSQYRSDRSQH
v_call: TRBV21-1; clone_size: .; j_call: TRBJ2-1; cdr3_aa: ASNERAGGPNEQF
v_call: TRBV2; clone_size: .; j_call: TRBJ1-3; cdr3_aa: ASSDNGQGNTIY
v_call: TRBV10-2; clone_size: .; j_call: TRBJ1-6; cdr3_aa: ASSEDRVGNSPLH
v_call: TRBV27; clone_size: .; j_call: TRBJ2-5; cdr3_aa: ASSFNHKLRDKKETQY
v_call: TRBV5-1; clone_size: .; j_call: TRBJ2-5; cdr3_aa: ASTTSGGPETQY
v_call: TRBV21-1; clone_size: .; j_call: TRBJ2-4; cdr3_aa: ASSKIEPGERSGKNIQY
v_call: TRBV4-2; clone_size: .; j_call: TRBJ2-3; cdr3_aa: ASRETSGGPDTQY
v_call: TRBV6-5; clone_size: .; j_call: TRBJ1-2; cdr3_aa: ASSYHTGYGYT
v_call: TRBV5-4; clone_size: once; j_call: TRBJ1-6; cdr3_aa: ASSLEGMRRRNNSPLH
v_call: TRBV19; clone_size: .; j_call: TRBJ1-2; cdr3_aa: ASTLQGGYGYT
v_call: TRBV14; clone_size: .; j_call: TRBJ2-3; cdr3_aa: ASSQDLGGLSTDTQY
v_call: TRBV6-5; clone_size: .; j_call: TRBJ1-5; cdr3_aa: ASSRGQGGNQPQH
v_call: TRBV28; clone_size: .; j_call: TRBJ2-3; cdr3_aa: ASSLAGGRYSDTQY